The 13 T cell receptor beta chains listed next were all sequenced from one sample in a study of cytomegalovirus exposure and HLA in healthy donors. The PCR contained 60 Vbeta and 13 Jbeta primers. Sequencing used immunoSEQ multiplex PCR; TCRdb keeps in-frame clones, though not all of them. The top ten hold around 4.7% of the sample, which has 150,000 to 200,000 clones, roughly 74% seen once. The sequencing input was PBMCs. The receptors stem from a male donor in good health and CMV-seronegative.

The table lists this clone with a few counts. The chain links TRBV7-9 to TRBJ1-1; the D is unclear. With 3 bases removed from V and 8 bases from J, the gap between germline ends came to 10 bases. The CDR3 is made up of 12 amino acids. CDR1 is SEHNR, CDR2 FQNEAQ, per germline (reference sequence). The CDR3 loop reads CASSLRDLEAFF. For the CDR3, the DNA is TGTGCCAGCAGCTTGCGGGATTTGGAAGCTTTCTTT.

J is TRBJ2-2 and V is TRBV11-3; no clear D gene. CDR1 is SGHNT and CDR2 is YENEEA in the germline V gene. The CDR3 covers 14 residues. Deletions cut 1 base from V and 6 bases from J, with 9 bases between. Here the CDR3 DNA reads TGTGCCAGCAGCTTAGGGTCGCAGGCCGGGGAGCTGTTTTTT. Its translation: CASSLGSQAGELFF.

The chain uses TRBV5-1 and TRBJ2-1; TRBD2 matches at 14 bases. The J segment lost 10 bases and the V segment lost 2 bases, leaving 17 bases of the junction unmatched. This CDR3 spans 19 amino acids. Germline-derived CDR1 and CDR2 are SGHRS and YFSETQ. The CDR3 DNA follows: TGCGCCAGCAGCTTTTCGCCCCAAACGACTAGCGGGGGGGCCGGCGAGCAGTTCTTC. It encodes CASSFSPQTTSGGAGEQFF. The full variable domain, rest sourced from reference TRBV5-1 and TRBJ2-1, is KAGVTQTPRYLIKTRGQQVTLSCSPISGHRSVSWYQQTPGQGLQFLFEYFSETQRNKGNFPGRFSGRQFSNSRSEMNVSTLELGDSALYLCASSFSPQTTSGGAGEQFFGPGTRLTVL.

The V call is TRBV27, the J call TRBJ1-2, with 11 bases aligning to TRBD1. CDR1 and CDR2 from the germline V gene are MNHEY and SMNVEV (reference sequence). The CDR3 spans 13 residues. Unmatched junction bases numbered 1, after V lost 6 bases and J lost 4 bases. CDR3 in amino acids: CASRGTGGYGYTF. The CDR3 nucleotides are TGTGCCAGCAGGGGGACAGGGGGCTATGGCTACACCTTC.

This rearrangement joins TRBV30 to TRBJ2-1; TRBD1 matches at 7 bases. The V segment lost 4 bases and the J segment 7 bases; nucleotides outside the gene matches: 13. From germline, CDR1 is GTSNPN and CDR2 SVGIG (reference sequence). The CDR3 contains 15 residues. The CDR3 DNA reads as TGTGCCTGGAAGGTGACAGGGTTCCGAGATAATGAGCAGTTCTTC. Amino acids: CAWKVTGFRDNEQFF.

The chain has TRBV19 and TRBJ2-7; TRBD1 might be the D (5 bases). Looked up from germline, CDR1 is LNHDA and CDR2 is SQIVND (reference sequence). This CDR3 is built from 12 residues. Trimming left V 3 bases short and J 5 bases short, with 8 bases between. This CDR3 reads CASSIAGHEQYF. For the CDR3, the DNA is TGTGCCAGTAGTATCGCAGGGCACGAGCAGTACTTC.

The chain joins TRBV28 to TRBJ2-1; 8 nucleotides line up with TRBD2. This CDR3 is 15 amino acids long. Germline CDR1 and CDR2: MDHEN and SYDVKM. Trimming cost V 6 bases and J 6 bases; bases outside gene matches: 10. CDR3: CASRGGREGPNEQFF. CDR3 coding DNA: TGTGCCAGCAGAGGGGGTCGGGAGGGGCCCAATGAGCAGTTCTTC.

V and J are TRBV19 and TRBJ2-7; 11 positions match TRBD1. Trimming removed 3 bases from V and 3 bases from J; junction bases left unmatched: 7. Germline V CDR1 and CDR2: LNHDA, SQIVND (reference sequence). CDR3 length: 16 amino acids. CDR3 region: CASSMGQGVPLYEQYF. Here the CDR3 DNA reads TGTGCCAGTAGTATGGGACAGGGGGTTCCCCTCTACGAGCAGTACTTC.

This clone has only one observation. J is TRBJ2-3 and V is TRBV4-2; 12 nucleotides align to TRBD2. The germline V gene encodes CDR1 LGHNA and CDR2 YNFKEQ. This CDR3 spans 17 amino acids. Unmatched junction bases numbered 5, after V lost 0 bases and J lost 4 bases. CDR3 nucleotide sequence: TGTGCCAGCAGCCAAGAAGGACTAGCGGGAATCGCAGATACGCAGTATTTT. It is translated as CASSQEGLAGIADTQYF.

The rearrangement uses TRBV6-5 and TRBJ1-1; 10 bases agree with TRBD1. The CDR3 totals 15 residues. Germline V lookup: CDR1 MNHEY, CDR2 SVGAGI. The J segment lost 5 bases and the V segment lost 4 bases, leaving 7 bases of the junction unmatched. CDR3: CASSWPGQGRTEAFF. The CDR3 DNA sequence: TGTGCCAGCAGTTGGCCGGGACAGGGGCGGACTGAAGCTTTCTTT.

For this clone: Mismatch with germline at one junction end may stem from a read error. The chain joins TRBV27 to TRBJ1-4; unclear D gene. CDR1 is MNHEY, CDR2 SMNVEV, per germline (reference sequence). The CDR3 is 14 residues long. The CDR3 bases are TGTGCCAGCAGTTTAACTTGGGCAGGTGAAAAGCTGTTTTTT. Translating it yields CASSLTWAGEKLFF.

Details on this clone: The junction departs from the called germline gene at one end, perhaps through a read error. J is TRBJ2-1 and V is TRBV5-1; 15 bases agree with TRBD2. CDR3 size: 16 residues. The V gene's germline CDR1 is SGHRS and CDR2 YFSETQ. Here the CDR3 reads CASSSGTSGGQNEQLF. In DNA, the CDR3 is TGCGCCAGCAGCAGCGGGACTAGCGGGGGGCAGAATGAGCAGCTCTTC.

The chain is built from TRBV28 and TRBJ1-2, with no clear D. In germline, CDR1 is MDHEN, CDR2 SYDVKM. V was shortened by 6 bases and J by 8 bases, with 16 bases between the two germline ends. The CDR3 covers 13 residues. As DNA, the CDR3 is TGTGCCAGCAGCCGACCGGGAGTCTGGGGCTACACCTTC. Encoded protein: CASSRPGVWGYTF.